This passage covers 9 T cell receptor beta chains from one sample sequenced in a study of shared clonotypes between healthy human individuals. Clones were read by immunoSEQ multiplex PCR, and TCRdb kept only the in-frame ones, dropping some. The data hold approximately 600,000 clones, with roughly 95% observed a single time. The naive CD8 fraction comprised CD45RO-negative cells positively selected for CCR7 and excluded terminally differentiated effector memory CD45RA+ cells. The sample was naive CD8+ T cells sorted from blood. The receptors derive from a woman aged 30 to 39 in good health.

The chain employs TRBV6-1 and TRBJ1-1, with 7 bases that match TRBD1. The CDR3 has 19 amino acids. V lost 1 base, J lost 1 base, and 15 bases stayed unmatched. CDR1 and CDR2 (germline): MNHNS, SASEGT. CDR3 residues: CASSEGASGGTWQNTEAFF. The CDR3 DNA sequence: TGTGCCAGCAGTGAAGGGGCCTCAGGGGGAACTTGGCAGAACACTGAAGCTTTCTTT.

The V call is TRBV5-8, the J call TRBJ2-3, with a tentative D call TRBD1 (6 bases). The CDR3 length is 16 residues. CDR1 SGHTS and CDR2 YDEGEE come from the germline V gene. V gave up 3 bases and J gave up 3 bases, with 17 bases separating them. The CDR3 spells CASSSGAQWGTDTQYF. Written as DNA, the CDR3 is TGTGCCAGCAGCTCAGGGGCCCAATGGGGTACAGATACGCAGTATTTT.

The genes are TRBV28 and TRBJ1-5, with TRBD1 as a possible D gene (5 bases). The CDR3 is 15 amino acids. The germline V gene encodes CDR1 MDHEN and CDR2 SYDVKM. V lost 6 bases, J lost 7 bases, and 19 bases lay in between. CDR3 nucleotides: TGTGCCAGCAGCCTTTTGGGGCCAACGGGGCAGCCCCAGCATTTT. It translates to CASSLLGPTGQPQHF.

Note on this clone: The sample carries other DNA sequences with the same CDR3. The gene calls are TRBV27 and TRBJ2-2, with D uncertain. CDR1 and CDR2 (germline): MNHEY, SMNVEV (reference sequence). Trimming shortened V by 6 bases and J by 0 bases, and 2 bases separated the two germline ends. This CDR3 spans 12 amino acids. CDR3 coding DNA: TGTGCCAGCAGCTCGAACACCGGGGAGCTGTTTTTT. Protein: CASSSNTGELFF.

The chain uses TRBV10-2 and TRBJ2-1; D not certain. The ends were cut back, 0 bases at V and 3 bases at J, with 15 bases in the middle. The CDR3 totals 17 residues. Germline V gene lookup returns CDR1 WSHSY and CDR2 SAAADI. The CDR3 is CASSESAVSWYYNEQFF. The CDR3 nucleotides read TGCGCCAGCAGTGAGTCCGCGGTGTCATGGTACTACAATGAGCAGTTCTTC.

This chain joins TRBV5-1 and TRBJ2-2; D gene uncertain. V was clipped by 0 bases and J by 3 bases, with 6 bases between them. This CDR3 is 14 amino acids long. Per the germline V gene, CDR1 is SGHRS and CDR2 is YFSETQ. The CDR3 region has the DNA TGCGCCAGCAGCTTGGGGCGAGACACCGGGGAGCTGTTTTTT. Its protein is CASSLGRDTGELFF. Full variable domain (remainder filled in from reference TRBV5-1 and TRBJ2-2): KAGVTQTPRYLIKTRGQQVTLSCSPISGHRSVSWYQQTPGQGLQFLFEYFSETQRNKGNFPGRFSGRQFSNSRSEMNVSTLELGDSALYLCASSLGRDTGELFFGEGSRLTVL.

The chain combines TRBV25-1 with TRBJ1-1, with a tentative D call TRBD1 (5 bases). Germline CDR1 is MGHDK and CDR2 is SYGVNS. Trimming cost V 4 bases and J 6 bases, with 15 bases left between them. The CDR3 has 14 amino acids. CDR3 coding DNA: TGTGCCAGCAGTGGGTATTGGGGGAAGGCTGAAGCTTTCTTT. Residues: CASSGYWGKAEAFF.

Concerning this clone itself: The same CDR3 is also encoded by other DNA sequences in this sample. The chain recombines TRBV5-1 with TRBJ2-1, with 10 nucleotides matching TRBD2. This CDR3 has 17 amino acids. Per the germline V gene, CDR1 is SGHRS and CDR2 is YFSETQ. Trimming removed 0 bases from V and 2 bases from J; junction bases left unmatched: 5. DNA of the CDR3: TGCGCCAGCAGCTTGGCCCTAGCGGGGGAAACCTACAATGAGCAGTTCTTC. It codes for CASSLALAGETYNEQFF.

This clone has more than one count but fewer than ten. V and J are TRBV10-1 and TRBJ2-7; no firm D call. Per germline, CDR1 WNHNN and CDR2 SYGVQD (reference sequence). V was trimmed by 0 bases and J by 2 bases, leaving 8 bases between them. This CDR3 contains 14 residues. Here the CDR3 reads CASSESESTYEQYF. Written as DNA, the CDR3 is TGCGCCAGCAGTGAGTCTGAGTCAACCTACGAGCAGTACTTC.